These T cell receptor beta chains were read from a single sample in a study of blood T cell repertoires in COVID-19. Profiling relied on immunoSEQ multiplex PCR, and the TCRdb table lists in-frame clones only, not all of them. The sample has 250,000 or so clones, around four fifths seen once. Sequenced sample: peripheral blood. The receptors were gathered from a man aged 25 to 40 who had recovered from COVID-19. Each CDR3 is given with its conserved first and last residue. Each record gives: D gene, J gene, V gene, clone size, CDR3 DNA, CDR3 protein. D genes are given only for firm matches. The size field is filled for only some rows; it gives once, few, many or a size class.

d_gene: -; j_gene: TRBJ1-6; v_gene: TRBV2; abundance: -; CDR3nt: TGTGCCAGCGCCCGAGAGAGGGGGGGAGGGAATTCACCCCTCCACTTT; CDR3aa: CASARERGGGNSPLHF
d_gene: -; j_gene: TRBJ2-7; v_gene: TRBV18; abundance: -; CDR3nt: TGTGCCAGCTCACCTGGCCAGACAGCCGAGCAGTACTTC; CDR3aa: CASSPGQTAEQYF
d_gene: TRBD1; j_gene: TRBJ2-1; v_gene: TRBV7-2; abundance: -; CDR3nt: TGTGCCAGCAGCTTAGGGACAGGGCCCCACAATGAGCAGTTCTTC; CDR3aa: CASSLGTGPHNEQFF
d_gene: -; j_gene: TRBJ1-1; v_gene: TRBV5-4; abundance: -; CDR3nt: TGTGCCAGCAGCCCGCCGGTGGGCAGGGAGGGTGAAGCTTTCTTT; CDR3aa: CASSPPVGREGEAFF
d_gene: TRBD1; j_gene: TRBJ1-1; v_gene: TRBV4-1; abundance: -; CDR3nt: TGCGCCAGCAGCCAAGAACGGGACAGCATGAACACTGAAGCTTTCTTT; CDR3aa: CASSQERDSMNTEAFF
d_gene: TRBD1; j_gene: TRBJ2-2; v_gene: TRBV11-2; abundance: few; CDR3nt: TGTGCCAGCAGCCGTGGGACAGGGGGCCCCGGGGAGCTGTTTTTT; CDR3aa: CASSRGTGGPGELFF
d_gene: TRBD2; j_gene: TRBJ2-1; v_gene: TRBV5-1; abundance: -; CDR3nt: TGCGCCAGCAGCCGGATAGCGGGGGAGAACAATGAGCAGTTCTTC; CDR3aa: CASSRIAGENNEQFF
d_gene: -; j_gene: TRBJ2-3; v_gene: TRBV14; abundance: -; CDR3nt: TGTGCCAGCAGCCCTCCCCGGGAGAAAACATTCACAGATACGCAGTATTTT; CDR3aa: CASSPPREKTFTDTQYF
d_gene: -; j_gene: TRBJ2-1; v_gene: TRBV15; abundance: -; CDR3nt: TGTGCCACCAGCAGAGGGAGGGCAGGGTCCTACAATGAGCAGTTCTTC; CDR3aa: CATSRGRAGSYNEQFF
d_gene: TRBD2; j_gene: TRBJ2-7; v_gene: TRBV5-6; abundance: -; CDR3nt: TGTGCCAGCAGGGAGGCGGGGGACTCCTACGAGCAGTACTTC; CDR3aa: CASREAGDSYEQYF
d_gene: TRBD1; j_gene: TRBJ1-6; v_gene: TRBV4-1; abundance: -; CDR3nt: TGCGCCAGCAGCCAGGGACAGGGAAGACGTTCACCCCTCCACTTT; CDR3aa: CASSQGQGRRSPLHF
d_gene: -; j_gene: TRBJ2-5; v_gene: TRBV3-1/TRBV3-2; abundance: -; CDR3nt: TGTGCCAGCAGCCAAGAGTCCGCGGGGTCCGGGTACTTC; CDR3aa: CASSQESAGSGYF
d_gene: TRBD1; j_gene: TRBJ1-6; v_gene: TRBV6-5; abundance: -; CDR3nt: TGTGCCGTACCACAAGGGGGCCACGATTCACCCCTCCACTTT; CDR3aa: CAVPQGGHDSPLHF
d_gene: -; j_gene: TRBJ2-5; v_gene: TRBV12-5; abundance: -; CDR3nt: TGTGCTAGTGGTTTGGTGCGGAACAGGGTGCAAGAGACCCAGTACTTC; CDR3aa: CASGLVRNRVQETQYF
d_gene: TRBD1; j_gene: TRBJ2-5; v_gene: TRBV5-4; abundance: -; CDR3nt: TGTGCCAGCAGCTCGAGGACAGGGGCCCGGGAGACCCAGTACTTC; CDR3aa: CASSSRTGARETQYF
d_gene: -; j_gene: TRBJ1-5; v_gene: TRBV28; abundance: -; CDR3nt: TGTGCCAGCAGTTCCTTGCGGGCCAATCAGCCCCAGCATTTT; CDR3aa: CASSSLRANQPQHF
d_gene: -; j_gene: TRBJ2-2; v_gene: TRBV12-5; abundance: -; CDR3nt: TGTTGTCCGGGGATCAATGGACCCACCGGGGAGCTGTTTTTT; CDR3aa: CCPGINGPTGELFF
d_gene: -; j_gene: TRBJ2-2; v_gene: TRBV5-6; abundance: -; CDR3nt: TGTGCCAGCAGCTTGTGGCAGGGCACCGGGGAGCTGTTTTTT; CDR3aa: CASSLWQGTGELFF
d_gene: -; j_gene: TRBJ1-1; v_gene: TRBV9; abundance: -; CDR3nt: TGTGCCAGCAGCGTGCCCCCAGACAGGCCCACTGAAGCTTTCTTT; CDR3aa: CASSVPPDRPTEAFF
d_gene: -; j_gene: TRBJ1-3; v_gene: TRBV7-9; abundance: -; CDR3nt: TGTGCCAGCAGCTTAGGGCAAAGACAGAGCGAAAACACCATATATTTT; CDR3aa: CASSLGQRQSENTIYF
d_gene: TRBD1; j_gene: TRBJ2-5; v_gene: TRBV5-1; abundance: -; CDR3nt: TGCGCCAGCAGCTTGGGAGGGCGACAGGGCGAGACCCAGTACTTC; CDR3aa: CASSLGGRQGETQYF
d_gene: -; j_gene: TRBJ1-3; v_gene: TRBV7-9; abundance: once; CDR3nt: TGTGCCAGCAGCTTAAGTATGGCTCAGAGGTCCGGAAACACCATATATTTT; CDR3aa: CASSLSMAQRSGNTIYF
d_gene: -; j_gene: TRBJ2-1; v_gene: TRBV13; abundance: -; CDR3nt: TGTGCCAGCAGCTCTACACAGGGTAGCTCCTACAATGAGCAGTTCTTC; CDR3aa: CASSSTQGSSYNEQFF
d_gene: -; j_gene: TRBJ1-2; v_gene: TRBV15; abundance: -; CDR3nt: TGTGCCACCAGCAGCCGGCGGGGGGAGGCCTATGGCTACACCTTC; CDR3aa: CATSSRRGEAYGYTF
d_gene: -; j_gene: TRBJ1-1; v_gene: TRBV7-3; abundance: -; CDR3nt: TGTGCCAGCAGCTTAACCTCCGACACTGAAGCTTTCTTT; CDR3aa: CASSLTSDTEAFF
d_gene: -; j_gene: TRBJ2-2; v_gene: TRBV7-8; abundance: -; CDR3nt: TGTGCCAGCAGCCCTCCCGGGCCGCGGGGAACCGGGGAGCTGTTTTTT; CDR3aa: CASSPPGPRGTGELFF
d_gene: -; j_gene: TRBJ1-1; v_gene: TRBV27; abundance: -; CDR3nt: TGTGCCAGCAGTTTCCGGAGACGAGGAGAAGCTTTCTTT; CDR3aa: CASSFRRRGEAFF
d_gene: TRBD2; j_gene: TRBJ2-5; v_gene: TRBV7-3; abundance: -; CDR3nt: TGTGCCAGCAGCTTACTAGCGGGGGGGCCCTTAGGAGAGACCCAGTACTTC; CDR3aa: CASSLLAGGPLGETQYF
d_gene: -; j_gene: TRBJ2-5; v_gene: TRBV7-9; abundance: -; CDR3nt: TGTGCCGGCCTTCAGTGGGCTATAGAAGAGACCCAGTACTTC; CDR3aa: CAGLQWAIEETQYF
d_gene: TRBD1; j_gene: TRBJ2-3; v_gene: TRBV6-5; abundance: few; CDR3nt: TGTGCCGGACGGACAGGGGAGCCAGATACGCAGTATTTT; CDR3aa: CAGRTGEPDTQYF
d_gene: -; j_gene: TRBJ1-5; v_gene: TRBV6-2/TRBV6-3; abundance: -; CDR3nt: TGTGCCAGCAGCCCAATTCGGGGTAACAATCAGCCCCAGCATTTT; CDR3aa: CASSPIRGNNQPQHF
d_gene: -; j_gene: TRBJ1-2; v_gene: TRBV12-3/TRBV12-4; abundance: -; CDR3nt: TGTGCCAGCACCTCAGGGGTGGAGGGCTACACCTTC; CDR3aa: CASTSGVEGYTF
d_gene: TRBD1; j_gene: TRBJ1-6; v_gene: TRBV7-2; abundance: -; CDR3nt: TGTGCCAGCAGCTTCGGACAGGGGGCACAGTCACCCCTCCACTTT; CDR3aa: CASSFGQGAQSPLHF
d_gene: TRBD1; j_gene: TRBJ2-2; v_gene: TRBV28; abundance: -; CDR3nt: TGTGCCAGCAGTCTTTGGACAGGGGACGCGGGCGGGGAGCTGTTTTTT; CDR3aa: CASSLWTGDAGGELFF
d_gene: TRBD1; j_gene: TRBJ1-2; v_gene: TRBV6-5; abundance: -; CDR3nt: TGTGCCAGCATTTCGGGACAGGGGGCGTCTGGCTACACCTTC; CDR3aa: CASISGQGASGYTF
d_gene: -; j_gene: TRBJ2-3; v_gene: TRBV10-2; abundance: -; CDR3nt: TGCGCCAGCAGTGTGGGACTCGGAGATACGCAGTATTTT; CDR3aa: CASSVGLGDTQYF
d_gene: TRBD2; j_gene: TRBJ2-3; v_gene: TRBV5-1; abundance: -; CDR3nt: TGCGCCAGCAGCATAGGGACTAGCGGTAGCACAGATACGCAGTATTTT; CDR3aa: CASSIGTSGSTDTQYF
d_gene: TRBD1; j_gene: TRBJ2-3; v_gene: TRBV7-3; abundance: -; CDR3nt: TGTGCCAGCAGCTTAGACAGGGACACAGATACGCAGTATTTT; CDR3aa: CASSLDRDTDTQYF
d_gene: TRBD1; j_gene: TRBJ2-7; v_gene: TRBV25-1; abundance: -; CDR3nt: TGTGCCAGCAGCTTTTCCCCAGGGGGCTACGAGCAGTACTTC; CDR3aa: CASSFSPGGYEQYF
d_gene: -; j_gene: TRBJ2-2; v_gene: TRBV15; abundance: few; CDR3nt: TGTGCCACCAGCTCCCGACAGAACACCGGGGAGCTGTTTTTT; CDR3aa: CATSSRQNTGELFF
d_gene: -; j_gene: TRBJ2-5; v_gene: TRBV3-1/TRBV3-2; abundance: -; CDR3nt: TGTGCCAGCAGCCAAGCGGGGCTAGCGTTGGAGACCCAGTACTTC; CDR3aa: CASSQAGLALETQYF
d_gene: TRBD2; j_gene: TRBJ2-3; v_gene: TRBV7-2; abundance: -; CDR3nt: TGTGCCAGCAGCTTGGGCGGGGGGGGACTGGATACGCAGTATTTT; CDR3aa: CASSLGGGGLDTQYF
d_gene: TRBD1; j_gene: TRBJ1-5; v_gene: TRBV2; abundance: -; CDR3nt: TGTGCCAGCAGTGCGGACAGGGGGCGCAATCAGCCCCAGCATTTT; CDR3aa: CASSADRGRNQPQHF
d_gene: -; j_gene: TRBJ1-1; v_gene: TRBV3-1/TRBV3-2; abundance: once; CDR3nt: TGTGCCAGCAGCCCTATCCCACAGGGAAGGACTGAAGCTTTCTTT; CDR3aa: CASSPIPQGRTEAFF
d_gene: -; j_gene: TRBJ2-3; v_gene: TRBV5-6; abundance: -; CDR3nt: TGTGCCAGCAGCTTGGGCGCACGAGGCACAGATACGCAGTATTTT; CDR3aa: CASSLGARGTDTQYF
d_gene: TRBD1; j_gene: TRBJ2-1; v_gene: TRBV4-2; abundance: -; CDR3nt: TGTGCCAGCAGCCAAGACGTGACAGGGGTCTACAATGAGCAGTTCTTC; CDR3aa: CASSQDVTGVYNEQFF
d_gene: TRBD2; j_gene: TRBJ2-1; v_gene: TRBV29-1; abundance: -; CDR3nt: TGCAGCGTCGTTTATGGGGGGGTATATGAGCAGTTCTTC; CDR3aa: CSVVYGGVYEQFF
d_gene: -; j_gene: TRBJ2-7; v_gene: TRBV5-8; abundance: -; CDR3nt: TGTGCCAGCAGCTTGGAACCGGGGTTTACCTACGAGCAGTACTTC; CDR3aa: CASSLEPGFTYEQYF
d_gene: -; j_gene: TRBJ2-3; v_gene: TRBV7-2; abundance: -; CDR3nt: TGTGCCAGCAGCTTAGCCAGACAGGTTAAAGATACGCAGTATTTT; CDR3aa: CASSLARQVKDTQYF
d_gene: TRBD1; j_gene: TRBJ1-2; v_gene: TRBV18; abundance: few; CDR3nt: TGTGCCAGCTCACCCGGGACAGGGATCTATGGCTACACCTTC; CDR3aa: CASSPGTGIYGYTF
d_gene: TRBD1; j_gene: TRBJ2-2; v_gene: TRBV19; abundance: -; CDR3nt: TGTGCCAGTAGTTTCGGGACAGGGAACACCGGGGAGCTGTTTTTT; CDR3aa: CASSFGTGNTGELFF